This T cell receptor beta chain emerged from a study of blood T cell repertoires in COVID-19. Study-wide context: Acute and convalescent COVID-19 specimens originated in the United States, Italy and Spain. Sources were T cells, B-cell-depleted T cells, or PBMCs; the material itself was cDNA or gDNA.

This table comes from immunoSEQ multiplex PCR, and its TCRdb copy is limited to in-frame clones, with some not included. The profile shows 250,000 or so clones, approximately 80% of them singletons. Everyone who took part was about 18 to 90 years old, and they came from 24 US areas. Participants were placed into cohorts based on the clinical history they reported. Germline V gene data show CDR1 as SGHTA and CDR2 as FQGNSA. Trimming pared 5 bases from V and 0 bases from J, leaving 10 bases between. The CDR3 spans 14 residues. The origin of this receptor is a man aged 55-75 years who had recovered from COVID-19. The chain carries TRBV7-2 and TRBJ1-1; D gene unclear. Material: PBMCs or T cells enriched from blood (not recorded which). CDR3 DNA: TGTGCCAGCAGCCCGAACCCTATGAACACTGAAGCTTTCTTT. It is translated as CASSPNPMNTEAFF.